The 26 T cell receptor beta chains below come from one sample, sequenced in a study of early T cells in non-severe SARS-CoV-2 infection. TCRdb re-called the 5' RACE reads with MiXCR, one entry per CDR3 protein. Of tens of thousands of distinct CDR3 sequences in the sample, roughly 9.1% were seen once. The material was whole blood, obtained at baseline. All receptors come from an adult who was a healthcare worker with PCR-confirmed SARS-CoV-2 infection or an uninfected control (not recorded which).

This CDR3 reads CASSQRLAGKRELFF. CDR3 nucleotides: TGTGCCAGCAGCCAACGACTAGCGGGGAAACGGGAGCTGTTTTTT. The chain combines TRBV13 with TRBJ2-2, with TRBD2 identical over 11 bases. The junction had 8 bases not matched to a gene; V was cut back by 5 bases and J by 9 bases. Germline values: CDR1 PRHDT, CDR2 FYEKMQ (reference sequence). This CDR3 region has 15 residues.

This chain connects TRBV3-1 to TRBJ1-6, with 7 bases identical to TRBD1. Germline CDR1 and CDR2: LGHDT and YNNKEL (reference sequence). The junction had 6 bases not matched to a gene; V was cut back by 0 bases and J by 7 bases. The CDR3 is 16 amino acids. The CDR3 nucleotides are TGTGCCAGCAGCCAAGAGGGGAGGGGGCTAAATTCACCCCTCCACTTT. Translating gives CASSQEGRGLNSPLHF.

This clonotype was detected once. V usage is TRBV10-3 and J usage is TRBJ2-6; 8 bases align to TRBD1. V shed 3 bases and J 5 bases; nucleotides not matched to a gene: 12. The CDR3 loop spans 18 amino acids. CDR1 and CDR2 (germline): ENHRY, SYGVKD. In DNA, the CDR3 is TGTGCCATCAGTGAATTCGGACAGGGTGTTTCTAGGGCCAACGTCCTGACTTTC. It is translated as CAISEFGQGVSRANVLTF.

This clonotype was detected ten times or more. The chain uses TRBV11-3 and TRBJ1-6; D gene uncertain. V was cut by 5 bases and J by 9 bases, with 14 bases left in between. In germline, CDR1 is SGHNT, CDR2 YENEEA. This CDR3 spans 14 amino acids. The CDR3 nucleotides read TGTGCCAGCAGCCGCGGGAGATTTGGTTCACCCCTCCACTTT. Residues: CASSRGRFGSPLHF.

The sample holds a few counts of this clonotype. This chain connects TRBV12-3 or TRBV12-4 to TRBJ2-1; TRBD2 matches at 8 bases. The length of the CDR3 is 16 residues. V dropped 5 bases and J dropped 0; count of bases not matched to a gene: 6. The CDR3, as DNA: TGTGCCAGCAGTCGTCGAGCGGGGGCCTCCTACAATGAGCAGTTCTTC. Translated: CASSRRAGASYNEQFF.

The CDR3 is CASSVYQGNQPQHF. The DNA for the CDR3 is TGTGCCAGCAGTGTTTATCAGGGGAATCAGCCCCAGCATTTT. This sequence joins TRBV2 and TRBJ1-5; possible D gene TRBD1, 6 bases. The CDR3 is made up of 14 amino acids. Germline CDR1 and CDR2: SNHLY and FYNNEI. Trimming cost V 4 bases and J 4 bases, with 11 bases left between them.

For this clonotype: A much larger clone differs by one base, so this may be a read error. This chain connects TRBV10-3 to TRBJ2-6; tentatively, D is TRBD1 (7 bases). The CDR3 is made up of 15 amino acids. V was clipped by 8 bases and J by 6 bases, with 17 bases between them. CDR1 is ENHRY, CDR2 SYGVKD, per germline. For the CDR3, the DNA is TGTGCCATCCGCGAGACAGGGACTGAGGCCAACGTCCTGACTTTC. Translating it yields CAIRETGTEANVLTF.

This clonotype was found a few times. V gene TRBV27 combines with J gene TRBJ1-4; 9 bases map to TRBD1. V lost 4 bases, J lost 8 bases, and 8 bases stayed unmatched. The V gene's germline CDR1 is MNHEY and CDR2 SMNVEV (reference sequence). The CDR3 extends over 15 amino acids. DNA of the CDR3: TGTGCCAGCAGTTCGACCGGGACAGGGAGGGAAAAACTGTTTTTT. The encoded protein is CASSSTGTGREKLFF.

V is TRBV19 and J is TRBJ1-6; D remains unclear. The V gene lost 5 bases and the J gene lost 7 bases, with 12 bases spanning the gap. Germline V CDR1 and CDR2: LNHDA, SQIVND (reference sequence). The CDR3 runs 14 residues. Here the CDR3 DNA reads TGTGCCAGTAGTCTACGGACTGAAAATTCACCCCTCCACTTT. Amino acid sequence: CASSLRTENSPLHF.

The DNA of the CDR3 is TGTGCCATCAGTGCGACCGGACAGGGTGGGACTGAAGCTTTCTTT. Its protein product is CAISATGQGGTEAFF. This chain joins TRBV10-3 and TRBJ1-1; TRBD1 matches at 8 bases. V shed 4 bases, J shed 5 bases, and the junction held 9 bases outside the gene matches. This CDR3 is built from 15 residues. Germline values: CDR1 ENHRY, CDR2 SYGVKD.

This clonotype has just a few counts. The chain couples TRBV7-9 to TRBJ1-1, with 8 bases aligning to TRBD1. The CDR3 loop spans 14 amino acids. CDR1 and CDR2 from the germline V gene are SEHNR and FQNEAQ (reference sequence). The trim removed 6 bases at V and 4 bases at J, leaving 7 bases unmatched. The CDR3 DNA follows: TGTGCCAGCAGGGGACAGGCCACCTCCACTGAAGCTTTCTTT. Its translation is CASRGQATSTEAFF. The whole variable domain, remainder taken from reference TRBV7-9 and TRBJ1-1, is DTGVSQNPRHKITKRGQNVTFRCDPISEHNRLYWYRQTLGQGPEFLTYFQNEAQLEKSRLLSDRFSAERPKGSFSTLEIQRTEQGDSAMYLCASRGQATSTEAFFGQGTRLTVV.

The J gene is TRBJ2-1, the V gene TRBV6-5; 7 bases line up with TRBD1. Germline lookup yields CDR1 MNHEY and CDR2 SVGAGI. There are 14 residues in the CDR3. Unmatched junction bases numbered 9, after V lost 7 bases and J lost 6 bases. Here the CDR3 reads CASTKDRSLNEQFF. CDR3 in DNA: TGTGCCAGCACCAAGGACAGGAGTCTCAATGAGCAGTTCTTC.

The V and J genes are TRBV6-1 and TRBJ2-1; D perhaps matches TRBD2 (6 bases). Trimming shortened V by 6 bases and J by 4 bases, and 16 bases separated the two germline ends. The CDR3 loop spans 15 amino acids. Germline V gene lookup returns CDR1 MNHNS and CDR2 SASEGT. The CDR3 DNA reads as TGTGCCAGCAGCACCCTAGCGTATACTTACAATGAGCAGTTCTTC. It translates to CASSTLAYTYNEQFF.

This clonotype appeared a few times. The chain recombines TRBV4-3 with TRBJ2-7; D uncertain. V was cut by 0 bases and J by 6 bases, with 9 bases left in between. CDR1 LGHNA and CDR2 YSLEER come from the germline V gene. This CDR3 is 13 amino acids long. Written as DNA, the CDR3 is TGCGCCAGCAGCCAAGATGGCTGGGGCGAGCAGTACTTC. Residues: CASSQDGWGEQYF.

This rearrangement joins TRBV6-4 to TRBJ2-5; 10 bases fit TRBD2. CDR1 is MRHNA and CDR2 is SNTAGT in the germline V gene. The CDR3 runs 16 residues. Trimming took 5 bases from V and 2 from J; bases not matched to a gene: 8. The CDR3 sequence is CASSQGSSGGQETQYF. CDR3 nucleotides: TGTGCCAGCAGTCAAGGATCTAGCGGGGGACAAGAGACCCAGTACTTC.

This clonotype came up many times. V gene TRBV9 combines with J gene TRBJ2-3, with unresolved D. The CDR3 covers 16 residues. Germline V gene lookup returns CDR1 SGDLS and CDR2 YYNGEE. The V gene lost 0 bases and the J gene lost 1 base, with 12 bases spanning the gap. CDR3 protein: CASSVGTRVGTDTQYF. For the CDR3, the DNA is TGTGCCAGCAGCGTAGGGACCCGTGTAGGCACAGATACGCAGTATTTT.

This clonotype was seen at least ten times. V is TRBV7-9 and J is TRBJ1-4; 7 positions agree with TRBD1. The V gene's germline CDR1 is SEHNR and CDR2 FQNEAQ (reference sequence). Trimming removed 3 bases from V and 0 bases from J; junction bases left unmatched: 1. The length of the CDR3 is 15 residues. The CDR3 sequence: CASSFGQATNEKLFF. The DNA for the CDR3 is TGTGCCAGCAGCTTCGGACAGGCAACTAATGAAAAACTGTTTTTT.

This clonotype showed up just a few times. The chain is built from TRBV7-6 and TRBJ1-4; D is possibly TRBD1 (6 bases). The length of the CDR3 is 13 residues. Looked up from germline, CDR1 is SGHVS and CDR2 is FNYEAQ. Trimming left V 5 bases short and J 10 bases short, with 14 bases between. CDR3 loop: CASSVTETGKLFF. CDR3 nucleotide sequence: TGTGCCAGCAGCGTTACAGAGACAGGAAAACTGTTTTTT.

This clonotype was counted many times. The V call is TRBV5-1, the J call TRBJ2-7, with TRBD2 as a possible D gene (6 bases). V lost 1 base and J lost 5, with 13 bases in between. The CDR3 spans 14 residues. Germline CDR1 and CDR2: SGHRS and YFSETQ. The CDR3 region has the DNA TGCGCCAGCAGCTTGAATGGCGGGGCGAACGAGCAGTACTTC. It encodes CASSLNGGANEQYF. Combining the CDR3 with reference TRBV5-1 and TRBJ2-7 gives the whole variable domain KAGVTQTPRYLIKTRGQQVTLSCSPISGHRSVSWYQQTPGQGLQFLFEYFSETQRNKGNFPGRFSGRQFSNSRSEMNVSTLELGDSALYLCASSLNGGANEQYFGPGTRLTVT.

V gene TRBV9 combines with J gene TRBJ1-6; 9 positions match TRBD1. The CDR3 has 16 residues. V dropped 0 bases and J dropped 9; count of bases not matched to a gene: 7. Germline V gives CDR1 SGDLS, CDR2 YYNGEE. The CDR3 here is CASSVATGTGFSPLHF. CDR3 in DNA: TGTGCCAGCAGCGTAGCCACCGGGACAGGGTTTTCACCCCTCCACTTT.

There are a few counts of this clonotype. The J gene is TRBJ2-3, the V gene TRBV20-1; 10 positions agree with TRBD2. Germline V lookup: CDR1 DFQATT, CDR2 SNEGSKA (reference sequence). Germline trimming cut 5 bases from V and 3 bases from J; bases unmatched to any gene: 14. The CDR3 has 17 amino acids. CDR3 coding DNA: TGCAGTGCTCCAGGCGGCCTAGCGGGGGCTTATACAGATACGCAGTATTTT. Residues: CSAPGGLAGAYTDTQYF.

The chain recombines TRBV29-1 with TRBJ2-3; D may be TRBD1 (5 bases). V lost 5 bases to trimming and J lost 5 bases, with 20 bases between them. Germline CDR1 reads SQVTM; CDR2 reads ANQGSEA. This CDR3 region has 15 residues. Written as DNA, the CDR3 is TGCAGCGTTTTACCTTCGGCAGGGAATATAGATACGCAGTATTTT. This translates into CSVLPSAGNIDTQYF.

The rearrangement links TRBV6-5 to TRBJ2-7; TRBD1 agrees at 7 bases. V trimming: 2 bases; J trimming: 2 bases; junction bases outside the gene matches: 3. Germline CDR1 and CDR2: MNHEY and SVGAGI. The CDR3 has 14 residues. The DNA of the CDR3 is TGTGCCAGCAGTTACGACAGGGAGCCCTACGAGCAGTACTTC. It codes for CASSYDREPYEQYF.

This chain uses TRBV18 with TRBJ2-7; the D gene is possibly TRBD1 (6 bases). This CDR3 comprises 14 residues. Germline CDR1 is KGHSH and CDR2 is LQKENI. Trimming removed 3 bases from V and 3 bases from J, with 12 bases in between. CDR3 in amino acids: CASSPSTGIYEQYF. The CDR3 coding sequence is TGTGCCAGCTCACCCTCCACAGGGATCTACGAGCAGTACTTC.

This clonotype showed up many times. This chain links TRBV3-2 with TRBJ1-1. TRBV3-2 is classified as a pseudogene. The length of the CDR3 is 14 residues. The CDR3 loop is CASSRGHGGSEAFF. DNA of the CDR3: TGTGCCAGCAGCCGCGGGCATGGAGGCTCTGAAGCTTTCTTT.

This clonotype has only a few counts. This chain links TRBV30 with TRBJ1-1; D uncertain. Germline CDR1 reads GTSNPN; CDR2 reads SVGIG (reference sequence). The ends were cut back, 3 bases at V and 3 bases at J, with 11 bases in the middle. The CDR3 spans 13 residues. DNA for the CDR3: TGTGCCTGGAGAGCGGCGGGATACACTGAAGCTTTCTTT. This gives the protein CAWRAAGYTEAFF.